What follows are 28 T cell receptor beta chains derived from one specimen sequenced in a study of T cell responses to AZD1222 COVID-19 vaccine. The method was immunoSEQ multiplex PCR; TCRdb's version includes in-frame clones alone and lacks a portion of them. This sample yields about 150,000 clones, of which 75% to 90% are seen a single time; 5.5% to 8.5% belongs to the top ten. The sample in question was peripheral blood, obtained after recovery from COVID-19. These TCRs come from an adult who had recovered from COVID-19.

V gene TRBV7-2 combines with J gene TRBJ1-6; D unresolved. V lost 1 base, J lost 10 bases, and 11 bases lay in between. CDR1 SGHTA and CDR2 FQGNSA come from the germline V gene. This CDR3 is built from 14 residues. Here the CDR3 DNA reads TGTGCCAGCAGCTTAGGACGGGAGGACTCACCCCTCCACTTT. Translating it yields CASSLGREDSPLHF.

The genes are TRBV3-1 (or the pseudogene TRBV3-2) and TRBJ1-2; TRBD1 agrees at 7 bases. V lost 4 bases, J lost 8 bases, and 7 bases stayed unmatched. The CDR3 consists of 13 residues. Germline V gene sequence: CDR1 LGHDT, CDR2 YNNKEL (reference sequence). The CDR3 sequence: CASSPGTELGYTF. In nucleotides, the CDR3 is TGTGCCAGCAGCCCGGGGACAGAGCTAGGCTACACCTTC.

This chain joins TRBV7-9 and TRBJ2-7; no clear D gene. CDR1 and CDR2 from the germline V gene are SEHNR and FQNEAQ (reference sequence). The CDR3 loop spans 13 amino acids. V was cut by 7 bases and J by 2 bases, with 12 bases left in between. The CDR3 coding sequence is TGTGCCAGCACCAACCACGCCGCCTACGAGCAGTACTTC. Translated, it gives CASTNHAAYEQYF.

The CDR3 bases are TGTGCCAGCAGCCACCAAGGGGGGTTTAGGGGCTACACCTTC. Translated: CASSHQGGFRGYTF. This chain connects TRBV3-1 (or the pseudogene TRBV3-2) to TRBJ1-2; D is possibly TRBD1 (6 bases). In germline, CDR1 is LGHDT, CDR2 YNNKEL (reference sequence). V lost 3 bases and J 8 bases, leaving 16 bases between the germline ends. The CDR3 totals 14 residues.

The chain carries TRBV9 and TRBJ2-1, with D perhaps being TRBD1 or TRBD2 (6 bases each). V was clipped by 3 bases and J by 4 bases, with 14 bases between them. The CDR3 runs 15 residues. The germline CDR1 and CDR2 sequences are SGDLS and YYNGEE. The CDR3 loop is CASSEEGDLYNEQFF. CDR3 coding DNA: TGTGCCAGCAGCGAGGAGGGGGATCTTTACAATGAGCAGTTCTTC.

The chain carries TRBV2 and TRBJ1-4; D might be TRBD1 (5 bases). The V end was cut by 1 base, the J end by 8 bases, with 11 bases between. The CDR3 sequence is 14 residues long. Germline loops: CDR1 SNHLY, CDR2 FYNNEI. CDR3 sequence: CASSEVTGKEKLFF. The CDR3 DNA reads TGTGCCAGCAGTGAAGTCACAGGAAAAGAAAAACTGTTTTTT.

V and J are TRBV28 and TRBJ1-3; 7 positions match TRBD1. This CDR3 is 14 amino acids long. Germline lookup yields CDR1 MDHEN and CDR2 SYDVKM. Losses at the gene ends were 7 bases for V and 2 bases for J; bases not matched to a gene: 5. The CDR3 loop reads CASTWTGAGNTIYF. CDR3 coding DNA: TGTGCCAGCACCTGGACAGGTGCTGGAAACACCATATATTTT. The full variable domain, rest sourced from reference TRBV28 and TRBJ1-3, is DVKVTQSSRYLVKRTGEKVFLECVQDMDHENMFWYRQDPGLGLRLIYFSYDVKMKEKGDIPEGYSVSREKKERFSLILESASTNQTSMYLCASTWTGAGNTIYFGEGSWLTVV.

V usage is TRBV5-1 and J usage is TRBJ2-7, with unresolved D. This CDR3 region has 13 residues. V shed 1 base and J shed 5 bases, with 10 bases lying between them. Germline CDR1 is SGHRS and CDR2 is YFSETQ. This CDR3 reads CASSLTRPDEQYF. DNA of the CDR3: TGCGCCAGCAGCTTGACGCGGCCTGACGAGCAGTACTTC.

The V call is TRBV2, the J call TRBJ2-5, with TRBD2 matching 8 bases. Trimming at V came to 6 bases and at J to 1 base, leaving 7 bases not matched to a gene. The germline gives CDR1 SNHLY, CDR2 FYNNEI. This CDR3 comprises 15 residues. The CDR3 region is CASSPGLAPQETQYF. CDR3 DNA: TGTGCCAGCAGCCCTGGACTAGCACCCCAAGAGACCCAGTACTTC.

The V call is TRBV19, the J call TRBJ1-6, with 7 bases fitting TRBD1. The trim removed 8 bases at V and 2 bases at J, leaving 12 bases unmatched. Germline V gene sequence: CDR1 LNHDA, CDR2 SQIVND (reference sequence). This CDR3 region has 17 residues. This chain's CDR3 is CASSDRSWGTYNSPLHF. CDR3 DNA sequence: TGTGCCAGTTCGGACAGGTCTTGGGGTACCTATAATTCACCCCTCCACTTT. The full variable domain, in which reference TRBV19 and TRBJ1-6 provide the parts outside the CDR3, is DGGITQSPKYLFRKEGQNVTLSCEQNLNHDAMYWYRQDPGQGLRLIYYSQIVNDFQKGDIAEGYSVSREKKESFPLTVTSAQKNPTAFYLCASSDRSWGTYNSPLHFGNGTRLTVT.

This clone was seen once. The same CDR3 is also encoded by other DNA sequences in this sample. The J gene is TRBJ2-1, the V gene TRBV11-2; 7 bases match TRBD2. Losses at the gene ends were 3 bases for V and 0 bases for J; bases not matched to a gene: 2. CDR1 and CDR2 (germline): SGHAT, FQNNGV. The length of the CDR3 is 15 residues. The CDR3 spells CASSFGGSSYNEQFF. CDR3 in DNA: TGTGCCAGCAGCTTCGGGGGGAGCTCCTACAATGAGCAGTTCTTC.

V gene TRBV5-1 combines with J gene TRBJ2-7, with 8 bases identical to TRBD1. V lost 4 bases and J lost 7; bases outside the gene matches: 10. CDR3 length: 14 residues. Germline CDR1 reads SGHRS; CDR2 reads YFSETQ. The CDR3 region is CASSPDRALWEQYF. The DNA of the CDR3 is TGCGCCAGCAGCCCGGACAGGGCGCTTTGGGAGCAGTACTTC.

The chain is built from TRBV7-3 and TRBJ2-2, with 7 positions matching TRBD1. The CDR3 covers 15 residues. Germline CDR1 is SGHTA and CDR2 is FQGTGA. Trimming cost V 5 bases and J 4 bases; bases outside gene matches: 7. The CDR3 DNA reads TGTGCCAGCAGCCGATCGACAGGGACCACCGGGGAGCTGTTTTTT. It encodes CASSRSTGTTGELFF.

The V gene is TRBV7-2, the J gene TRBJ1-2, with a tentative D call TRBD1 (6 bases). CDR1 is SGHTA, CDR2 FQGNSA, per germline. V lost 5 bases and J lost 5, with 15 bases in between. The CDR3 totals 14 residues. The chain's CDR3 is CASSPPGQRYGYTF. For the CDR3, the DNA is TGTGCCAGCAGCCCTCCCGGACAGAGGTATGGCTACACCTTC. Combining the CDR3 with reference TRBV7-2 and TRBJ1-2 gives the whole variable domain GAGVSQSPSNKVTEKGKDVELRCDPISGHTALYWYRQSLGQGLEFLIYFQGNSAPDKSGLPSDRFSAERTGGSVSTLTIQRTQQEDSAVYLCASSPPGQRYGYTFGSGTRLTVV.

V usage is TRBV6-5 and J usage is TRBJ1-4, with a weak D call TRBD1 (5 bases). Deletions cut 8 bases from V and 8 bases from J, with 12 bases between. The CDR3 sequence is 12 residues long. The germline gives CDR1 MNHEY, CDR2 SVGAGI. The CDR3, as DNA: TGTGCCAGCGCAGGGAATGGAGAAAAACTGTTTTTT. Residues: CASAGNGEKLFF.

This clone was observed once. The gene calls are TRBV6-2 or TRBV6-3 and TRBJ1-2; tentative D call: TRBD1 (5 bases). The V and J ends lost 4 bases and 4 bases respectively, with 10 bases between them. The CDR3 is made up of 13 amino acids. CDR1 and CDR2 (germline): MNHEY, SVGEGT. Written as DNA, the CDR3 is TGTGCCAGCAGTTCCCAGGGAAGCTATGGCTACACCTTC. It specifies CASSSQGSYGYTF.

In this sample, this clone turned up a few times. The rearrangement uses TRBV2 and TRBJ1-5; unclear D gene. V was shortened by 1 base and J by 6 bases, with 7 bases between the two germline ends. This CDR3 is 13 amino acids long. Germline loops: CDR1 SNHLY, CDR2 FYNNEI. The CDR3 loop reads CASSEEQPQPQHF. The CDR3 bases are TGTGCCAGCAGTGAAGAACAGCCTCAGCCCCAGCATTTT. The complete variable domain, with remaining parts taken from reference TRBV2 and TRBJ1-5, reads EPEVTQTPSHQVTQMGQEVILRCVPISNHLYFYWYRQILGQKVEFLVSFYNNEISEKSEIFDDQFSVERPDGSNFTLKIRSTKLEDSAMYFCASSEEQPQPQHFGDGTRLSIL.

CDR3 sequence: CASSLVQGGITEAFF. CDR3 DNA sequence: TGCGCCAGCAGCTTGGTTCAGGGGGGGATCACTGAAGCTTTCTTT. The V and J genes are TRBV5-1 and TRBJ1-1; 7 bases fit TRBD1. Looked up from germline, CDR1 is SGHRS and CDR2 is YFSETQ. The CDR3 loop spans 15 amino acids. V was clipped by 0 bases and J by 4 bases; unmatched bases: 6.

Only a few counts were recorded for this clone. V gene TRBV7-9 combines with J gene TRBJ2-7; perhaps TRBD1 as D (7 bases). This CDR3 region has 14 residues. Deletions cut 5 bases from V and 1 base from J, with 12 bases between. Germline V gene sequence: CDR1 SEHNR, CDR2 FQNEAQ (reference sequence). CDR3 sequence reads: CASSLQGGSYEQYF. The CDR3 coding sequence is TGTGCCAGCAGCCTTCAGGGGGGATCCTACGAGCAGTACTTC.

The rearrangement uses TRBV2 and TRBJ2-5; TRBD2 is a possible D gene (6 bases). Trimming took off 6 bases at V and 5 bases at J, with 13 bases between the two ends. CDR3 length: 13 amino acids. Germline lookup yields CDR1 SNHLY and CDR2 FYNNEI. As DNA, the CDR3 is TGTGCCAGCAGCGGAGGGCCAACGGAGACCCAGTACTTC. Its translation is CASSGGPTETQYF.

The J gene is TRBJ2-7, the V gene TRBV6-1; 9 bases are a match to TRBD1. The junction had 3 bases not matched to a gene; V was cut back by 3 bases and J by 3 bases. The CDR3 has 14 residues. Germline-derived CDR1 and CDR2 are MNHNS and SASEGT. In DNA, the CDR3 is TGTGCCAGCAGTGAGGGACAGGGATTCTACGAGCAGTACTTC. Encoded protein: CASSEGQGFYEQYF.

The chain carries TRBV19 and TRBJ2-5; possible D gene TRBD2, 7 bases. CDR1 is LNHDA and CDR2 is SQIVND in the germline V gene (reference sequence). CDR3 length equals 15 residues. The germline V and J ends were trimmed by 4 bases and 5 bases, with 17 bases remaining between them. The CDR3 is CASSTYWGGQETQYF. DNA of the CDR3: TGTGCCAGTAGTACCTATTGGGGGGGGCAGGAGACCCAGTACTTC.

The rearrangement joins TRBV4-3 to TRBJ1-2; no definite D call. CDR1 LGHNA and CDR2 YSLEER come from the germline V gene. The CDR3 is made up of 14 amino acids. V shed 1 base and J shed 6 bases, with 12 bases lying between them. CDR3 in DNA: TGCGCCAGCAGCCAAGTGAGGTCGGCAGATGGCTACACCTTC. Its protein product is CASSQVRSADGYTF.

The DNA of the CDR3 is TGTGCCAGTAGTATTGAGACTAGCGGGGGGGACAATGAGCAGTTCTTC. It codes for CASSIETSGGDNEQFF. The rearrangement uses TRBV19 and TRBJ2-1; 14 nucleotides align to TRBD2. With V trimmed by 3 bases and J by 5 bases, 3 bases remained unmatched. This CDR3 region has 16 residues. From germline, CDR1 is LNHDA and CDR2 SQIVND (reference sequence).

This clone was recorded a few times. The chain uses TRBV5-1 and TRBJ2-2; weak D call: TRBD2 (5 bases). This CDR3 region has 19 residues. V lost 0 bases and J 4 bases, leaving 22 bases between the germline ends. Germline V CDR1 and CDR2: SGHRS, YFSETQ. The CDR3 DNA reads TGCGCCAGCAGCTTGGCCATGACGGGCCTCAGCGGTGGCACCGGGGAGCTGTTTTTT. Protein: CASSLAMTGLSGGTGELFF.

This clone was found a few times. This chain connects TRBV21-1 to TRBJ2-7; the table names TRBD1, a call not compared with the DNA. TRBV21-1 corresponds to a pseudogene. The CDR3 totals 18 residues. DNA of the CDR3: TGTGCCAGCAGCAAAGCGCCGCGGATCCAGGGTAGGGGGTACGAGCAGTACTTC. Translating gives CASSKAPRIQGRGYEQYF.

The chain couples TRBV19 to TRBJ1-1; 8 bases fit TRBD1. The CDR3 extends over 14 amino acids. V trimming: 6 bases; J trimming: 1 base; junction bases outside the gene matches: 4. Germline CDR1 LNHDA, CDR2 SQIVND (reference sequence). CDR3 nucleotide sequence: TGTGCCAGTAGGACAGGGGCGTGGAACACTGAAGCTTTCTTT. This sequence encodes CASRTGAWNTEAFF. Full variable domain (missing parts from reference TRBV19 and TRBJ1-1): DGGITQSPKYLFRKEGQNVTLSCEQNLNHDAMYWYRQDPGQGLRLIYYSQIVNDFQKGDIAEGYSVSREKKESFPLTVTSAQKNPTAFYLCASRTGAWNTEAFFGQGTRLTVV.

This chain links TRBV3-1 (or the pseudogene TRBV3-2) with TRBJ1-1; weak D call: TRBD1 (5 bases). The CDR3 is made up of 13 amino acids. The ends were cut back, 4 bases at V and 4 bases at J, with 10 bases in the middle. Looked up from germline, CDR1 is LGHDT and CDR2 is YNNKEL (reference sequence). This CDR3 reads CASSLRQFTEAFF. The CDR3 DNA follows: TGTGCCAGCAGCCTAAGACAGTTCACTGAAGCTTTCTTT.